This T cell receptor (beta chain) was captured by sequencing in a study of cytomegalovirus exposure and HLA in healthy donors. General study points: One later analysis reportedly identified an Asian-associated ancestry cluster that showed fewer N-insertions than the roughly 700-donor mean. Most TCR sequences were seen very rarely across donors, but some public TCRs occurred in many.

Regarding this clone: The antigen is not known.

CDR3 length equals 17 residues. V lost 3 bases to trimming and J lost 5 bases; unmatched junction nucleotides: 12. Germline-derived CDR1 and CDR2 are SGHTA and FQGTGA. The primer mix had 60 Vbeta and 13 Jbeta primers. The assay was immunoSEQ multiplex PCR, and TCRdb's table has in-frame clones only and misses some. The sample lists about 170,000 clones; about 88% were seen once. The sequence was obtained from a man aged 25-45 years in good health and CMV-seropositive. Sequenced: PBMCs. The chain employs TRBV7-3 and TRBJ2-1; 8 bases align to TRBD2. CDR3 sequence: CASSFLATGTRNNEQFF. CDR3 coding DNA: TGTGCCAGCAGCTTCCTTGCAACCGGGACTAGAAACAATGAGCAGTTCTTC.